Presented here are 14 T cell receptor beta chains from one specimen sequenced in a study of PD-L1 blockade in urothelial cancer. Generated by immunoSEQ multiplex PCR, the TCRdb table keeps only in-frame clones and is missing some. This sample has tens of thousands of clones, with around 86% found just once. The time point: pretreatment peripheral blood. The input for sequencing was PBMCs, taken around atezolizumab (anti-PD-L1) treatment. These receptors were obtained from a man aged 55-75 years with urothelial cancer.

The chain employs TRBV7-9 and TRBJ1-4; D not certain. Per the germline V gene, CDR1 is SEHNR and CDR2 is FQNEAQ (reference sequence). The CDR3 contains 12 residues. V was pared by 5 bases and J by 8 bases, with 9 bases between. CDR3 residues: CASSQPGEKLFF. CDR3 in DNA: TGTGCCAGCAGCCAACCGGGGGAAAAACTGTTTTTT.

The CDR3 coding sequence is TGCGCCAGCAGCAAGATACAGGGGGCGCCTAATGAAAAACTGTTTTTT. Amino acids: CASSKIQGAPNEKLFF. This chain connects TRBV5-1 to TRBJ1-4, with 9 bases identical to TRBD1. CDR1 is SGHRS, CDR2 YFSETQ, per germline. Trimming at V came to 4 bases and at J to 3 bases, leaving 7 bases not matched to a gene. The CDR3 has 16 amino acids.

The chain joins TRBV20-1 to TRBJ1-1; tentative D call: TRBD1 (5 bases). Germline lookup yields CDR1 DFQATT and CDR2 SNEGSKA (reference sequence). The CDR3 is made up of 11 amino acids. V lost 3 bases and J 10 bases, leaving 12 bases between the germline ends. CDR3 bases: TGCAGTGCTAGGCCCGGGACTAGAGCTTTCTTT. Translating gives CSARPGTRAFF.

The J gene is TRBJ2-1, the V gene TRBV30; TRBD1 agrees at 7 bases. Germline V lookup: CDR1 GTSNPN, CDR2 SVGIG (reference sequence). This CDR3 has 14 residues. J was trimmed by 3 bases and V by 5 bases; bases with no gene match: 7. This CDR3 reads CAWQPGTVYNEQFF. Written as DNA, the CDR3 is TGTGCCTGGCAACCCGGGACAGTCTACAATGAGCAGTTCTTC.

This chain links TRBV5-1 with TRBJ2-3, with 9 positions matching TRBD2. The CDR3 has 17 amino acids. The junction had 5 bases not matched to a gene; V was cut back by 0 bases and J by 0 bases. Looked up from germline, CDR1 is SGHRS and CDR2 is YFSETQ. In DNA, the CDR3 is TGCGCCAGCAGCTTGGAACTAGCGGGTGCGAGCACAGATACGCAGTATTTT. Translation: CASSLELAGASTDTQYF.

The genes are TRBV19 and TRBJ2-7; TRBD1 agrees at 9 bases. The germline gives CDR1 LNHDA, CDR2 SQIVND (reference sequence). V lost 3 bases to trimming and J lost 4 bases; unmatched junction nucleotides: 7. The CDR3 totals 15 residues. In DNA, the CDR3 is TGTGCCAGTAGTATTGCCGGACAGGGGTCTTACGAGCAGTACTTC. Translation gives CASSIAGQGSYEQYF.

The chain combines TRBV19 with TRBJ2-1; D is perhaps TRBD1 (6 bases). V shed 7 bases and J shed 8 bases, with 21 bases lying between them. The CDR3 runs 15 residues. CDR1 LNHDA and CDR2 SQIVND come from the germline V gene (reference sequence). Here the CDR3 reads CASTVGNRVRDEQFF. The CDR3 DNA follows: TGTGCCAGTACCGTGGGGAACAGGGTAAGGGATGAGCAGTTCTTC.

The genes are TRBV7-6 and TRBJ2-1, with 11 bases fitting TRBD2. CDR3 length equals 16 residues. The V gene end was trimmed by 3 bases and the J gene end by 4 bases; junction bases not matched to a gene: 5. From germline, CDR1 is SGHVS and CDR2 FNYEAQ. The CDR3 DNA reads TGTGCCAGCAGCTTCTTAACTAGCGGGGGTTACAATGAGCAGTTCTTC. Its translation is CASSFLTSGGYNEQFF.

The CDR3 DNA reads TGTGCCAGCAGCTTAGAGCCGGACAGGGTGAACACCGGGGAGCTGTTTTTT. This sequence encodes CASSLEPDRVNTGELFF. The rearrangement links TRBV7-6 to TRBJ2-2; TRBD1 agrees at 8 bases. Trimming removed 1 base from V and 1 base from J; junction bases left unmatched: 5. The CDR3 consists of 17 residues. Germline CDR1 reads SGHVS; CDR2 reads FNYEAQ.

This clone came up once. Here the CDR3 reads CASSQGEGDTEAFF. DNA for the CDR3: TGTGCCAGTTCACAGGGGGAGGGAGACACTGAAGCTTTCTTT. The rearrangement uses TRBV19 and TRBJ1-1; TRBD1 matches 8 bases. The CDR3 covers 14 residues. V lost 8 bases and J lost 3; bases outside the gene matches: 8. Germline values: CDR1 LNHDA, CDR2 SQIVND (reference sequence).

The gene calls are TRBV19 and TRBJ2-3, with 10 bases identical to TRBD1. The J segment lost 3 bases and the V segment lost 5 bases, leaving 8 bases of the junction unmatched. Germline values: CDR1 LNHDA, CDR2 SQIVND (reference sequence). CDR3 length equals 16 residues. The CDR3 nucleotides read TGTGCCAGTAGTCTGGACAGGGGGGTTGATACAGATACGCAGTATTTT. Encoded protein: CASSLDRGVDTDTQYF.

This clone was found once. This rearrangement joins TRBV30 to TRBJ1-1, with D possibly being TRBD1 (5 bases). The CDR3 consists of 15 residues. CDR1 and CDR2 from the germline V gene are GTSNPN and SVGIG (reference sequence). V was trimmed by 0 bases and J by 3 bases, leaving 14 bases between them. Written as DNA, the CDR3 is TGTGCCTGGAGTGTCTTGGCAGGGTGGGACACTGAAGCTTTCTTT. Protein sequence: CAWSVLAGWDTEAFF.

The rearrangement joins TRBV30 to TRBJ1-4, with 11 positions matching TRBD1. The V gene end was trimmed by 5 bases and the J gene end by 11 bases; junction bases not matched to a gene: 1. The CDR3 contains 11 residues. The germline gives CDR1 GTSNPN, CDR2 SVGIG (reference sequence). The CDR3: CAWGTGGKLFF. The CDR3 nucleotides are TGTGCCTGGGGGACAGGGGGGAAACTGTTTTTT.

This chain links TRBV14 with TRBJ1-4, with TRBD1 matching 7 bases. The V segment lost 4 bases and the J segment 4 bases; nucleotides outside the gene matches: 3. There are 14 residues in the CDR3. Germline values: CDR1 SGHDN, CDR2 FVKESK. CDR3 in amino acids: CASSPTGNNEKLFF. CDR3 sequence (DNA): TGTGCCAGCAGCCCGACAGGGAATAATGAAAAACTGTTTTTT.